This T cell receptor (beta chain) emerged from a study of blood T cell repertoires in COVID-19. Study information: Material from acute and convalescent COVID-19 was sourced from the United States, Italy and Spain. The cDNA or gDNA used as material had been derived from T cells, B-cell-depleted T cells, or PBMCs.

In the authors' workflow: How many nucleated cells were present was estimated from reference gene primer amplification. Clones were sequenced by immunoSEQ multiplex PCR, and TCRdb holds only the in-frame ones, with some missing. That table supplies the V and J calls and clone size; D and trimming were determined from the DNA. Among about 74,000 clones listed, less than 95% were seen once. Details on this clone: The sample carries other DNA sequences with the same CDR3.

Looked up from germline, CDR1 is SGHNT and CDR2 is YYREEE (reference sequence). This CDR3 has 14 residues. Trimming shortened V by 2 bases and J by 0 bases, and 8 bases separated the two germline ends. The chain employs TRBV5-4 and TRBJ1-1; no firm D call. Material: peripheral blood. The clonotype comes from a woman aged 50 to 60 in a cohort sampled during active COVID-19. The CDR3 nucleotides read TGTGCCAGCAGCTTAAGCGGGCTGAACACTGAAGCTTTCTTT. This encodes CASSLSGLNTEAFF.